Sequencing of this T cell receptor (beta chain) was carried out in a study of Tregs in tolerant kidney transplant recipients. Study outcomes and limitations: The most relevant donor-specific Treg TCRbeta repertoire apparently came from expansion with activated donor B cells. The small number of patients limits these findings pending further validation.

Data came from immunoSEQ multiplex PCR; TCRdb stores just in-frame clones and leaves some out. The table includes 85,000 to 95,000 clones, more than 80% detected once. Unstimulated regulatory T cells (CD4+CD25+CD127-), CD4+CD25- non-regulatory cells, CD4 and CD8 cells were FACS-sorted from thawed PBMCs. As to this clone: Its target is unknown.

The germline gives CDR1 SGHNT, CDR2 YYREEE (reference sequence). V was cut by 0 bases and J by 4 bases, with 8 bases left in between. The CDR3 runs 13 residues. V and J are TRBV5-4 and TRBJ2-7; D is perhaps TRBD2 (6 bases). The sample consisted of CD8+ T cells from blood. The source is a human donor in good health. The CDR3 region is CASSLGGDYEQYF. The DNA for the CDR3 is TGTGCCAGCAGCTTGGGGGGGGATTACGAGCAGTACTTC.